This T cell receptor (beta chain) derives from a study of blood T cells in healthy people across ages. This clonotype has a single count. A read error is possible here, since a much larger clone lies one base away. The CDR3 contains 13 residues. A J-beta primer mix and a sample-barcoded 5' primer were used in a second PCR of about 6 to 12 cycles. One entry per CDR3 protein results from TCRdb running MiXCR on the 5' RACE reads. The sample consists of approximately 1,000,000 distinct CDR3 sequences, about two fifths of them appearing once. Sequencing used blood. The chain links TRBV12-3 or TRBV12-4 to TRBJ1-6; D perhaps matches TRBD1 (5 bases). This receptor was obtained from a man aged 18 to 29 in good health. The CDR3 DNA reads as TGTGCCAACAGTTTAAAGGGGAGATCACCCCTCCACTTT. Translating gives CANSLKGRSPLHF.